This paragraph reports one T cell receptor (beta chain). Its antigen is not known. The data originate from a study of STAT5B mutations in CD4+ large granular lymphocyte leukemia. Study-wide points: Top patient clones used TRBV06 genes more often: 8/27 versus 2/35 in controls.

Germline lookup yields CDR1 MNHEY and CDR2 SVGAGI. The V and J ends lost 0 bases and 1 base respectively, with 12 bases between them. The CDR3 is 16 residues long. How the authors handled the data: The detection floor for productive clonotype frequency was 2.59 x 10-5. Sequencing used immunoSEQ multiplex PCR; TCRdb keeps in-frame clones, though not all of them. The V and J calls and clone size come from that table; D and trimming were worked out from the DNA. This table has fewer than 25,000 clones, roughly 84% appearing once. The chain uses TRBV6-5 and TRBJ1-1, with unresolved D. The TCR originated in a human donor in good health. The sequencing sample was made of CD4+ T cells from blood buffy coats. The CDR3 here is CASSYSTSGSNTEAFF. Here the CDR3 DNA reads TGTGCCAGCAGTTACTCGACATCGGGATCGAACACTGAAGCTTTCTTT.